This T cell receptor beta chain emerged from a study of blood T cell repertoires in COVID-19 (dated by TCRdb to 2020 to 2021). With regard to the full study: Samples from collaborators originated in the United States, Italy and Spain and spanned both the acute and convalescent phases of COVID-19. The material from the prospective study consisted of cDNA or gDNA derived from T cells, B-cell-depleted T cells, or PBMCs. Deeply sampled blood TCRbeta repertoires from subjects exposed to, actively infected with, or recovered from COVID-19 were included in the dataset. A freely available public database, intended as a resource for researchers studying the immune response to SARS-CoV-2, is where the repertoires were released. Samples were obtained from the ongoing ImmuneRACE study (first 160 participants) and from approximately 1,200 subjects provided by 6 global collaborators. A de-identified subject ID, COVID-19 status, age in years and sex were almost always included in the sample metadata. Where HLA class I and class II types were available, the types were taken from metadata supplied by the sample provider, not from assay-based typing.

The immunoSEQ Assay, a bias-controlled multiplex PCR, was used to amplify TCRbeta CDR3 regions from genomic DNA. Per the source publication's procedure: Within the assay, amplification of reference gene primers was used to estimate how many nucleated cells each sample contained. To quantify the absolute abundance of each unique TCRbeta CDR3 rearrangement, sequence reads were collapsed and filtered. Productive Simpson clonality was computed per sample as the square root of Simpson's diversity index over productive rearrangements. TCRdb's version of the immuneACCESS table is confined to in-frame rearrangements and falls short of the full clone set. An unresolved V gene accounts for under half of the shortfall where checked; the remainder is of unknown origin. That table supplies the V and J calls and clone size; D and trimming were determined from the DNA. Counted in this sample were about 180,000 clones; approximately 86% of them appeared once. The ten largest clonotypes hold more than 1.5% of the sample.

The CDR3 numbers 15 residues from cysteine through phenylalanine. Solely the CDR3 DNA is kept, with 45 bases framed from the first base. V gives up 4 bases and J gives up 2 bases, and the segment between their germline ends measures 12 bases. The CDR1 and CDR2 encoded by the germline V gene (reference sequence) are SGHKS and YYEKEE. Whole blood was collected in K2EDTA tubes by collaborating institutions according to the institutions' own protocols. For TCRbeta analysis, collaborators shipped samples as frozen whole blood, isolated PBMCs, or DNA extracted from either of those sample types. Findings and caveats that apply to the study as a whole: How much clinical and demographic metadata was included differed by source and by participant, and the metadata was provided uncurated.

About this clone itself: The specificity of this receptor is unknown. Per-base quality was not reported, and no clone a single base away is much larger than it.

The sample comprised peripheral blood. The source of this sequence is a woman aged 45-65 years with acute or convalescent COVID-19. This sequence uses TRBV5-5 and TRBJ1-4, with TRBD1 as a weak D call on 5 bases. The sequence in DNA is TGTGCCAGCAGCCTGGAGGGGCGGACTAATGAAAAACTGTTTTTT. This yields the protein CASSLEGRTNEKLFF.